These T cell receptor beta chains were read from a single sample in a study of beta chain features in type 1 diabetes. Sequencing was performed with immunoSEQ multiplex PCR; in TCRdb, only in-frame clones are kept and a portion is missing. The data hold about 150,000 clones, with more than 9% observed a single time. Sequencing was performed on naive CD4+ T cells from blood. These receptors all come from a man between 18 and 29 years old in good health. Both conserved end residues are part of each CDR3. Each record gives: D gene, clone size, CDR3 length, V gene, J gene, CDR3 protein, CDR3 DNA. A D gene is named only where the DNA matches it firmly. Expanded clones get a size class; other rows say once, few or many, or leave the size out.

TRBD2	.	12	TRBV29-1	TRBJ2-3	CSVGGGRDTQYF	TGCAGCGTTGGTGGCGGGAGGGATACGCAGTATTTT
.	.	15	TRBV28	TRBJ1-5	CASSLPQGGNQPQHF	TGTGCCAGCAGTTTACCACAGGGTGGGAATCAGCCCCAGCATTTT
.	.	11	TRBV11-2	TRBJ2-7	CAVQSRYEQYF	TGTGCCGTCCAAAGCAGGTACGAGCAGTACTTC
TRBD2	few	15	TRBV29-1	TRBJ2-5	CSVPPAGGLQETQYF	TGCAGCGTCCCACCCGCGGGGGGTCTCCAAGAGACCCAGTACTTC
TRBD1	.	13	TRBV27	TRBJ1-1	CASSSGQALGTFF	TGTGCCAGCAGTTCCGGACAGGCCCTGGGAACTTTCTTT
TRBD2	.	15	TRBV7-6	TRBJ2-1	CASSTWGGAYNEQFF	TGTGCCAGCAGCACGTGGGGGGGGGCCTACAATGAGCAGTTCTTC
TRBD1	few	14	TRBV9	TRBJ2-7	CASSSQGGIYEQYF	TGTGCCAGCAGCTCACAGGGGGGAATCTACGAGCAGTACTTC
.	many	13	TRBV29-1	TRBJ1-1	CSVVGRLNTEAFF	TGCAGCGTTGTTGGCAGGTTGAACACTGAAGCTTTCTTT
.	.	12	TRBV6-5	TRBJ1-3	CASSYSREFLYF	TGTGCCAGCAGTTACTCTCGGGAGTTTCTATATTTT
TRBD1	many	13	TRBV30	TRBJ1-1	CAWETGGGPEAFF	TGTGCCTGGGAGACAGGGGGGGGACCTGAAGCTTTCTTT
TRBD1	few	16	TRBV6-6	TRBJ2-3	CASRDPGQGPTDTQYF	TGTGCCAGCAGAGACCCGGGACAGGGCCCCACAGATACGCAGTATTTT
.	.	16	TRBV10-3	TRBJ1-5	CAISERNRDRNQPQHF	TGTGCCATCAGTGAGCGGAACAGGGACCGCAATCAGCCCCAGCATTTT
.	few	16	TRBV5-1	TRBJ2-7	CASSLAGGAVSYEQYF	TGCGCCAGCAGCTTGGCCGGCGGGGCGGTTTCCTACGAGCAGTACTTC
.	.	15	TRBV19	TRBJ1-1	CASSIFSGANTEAFF	TGTGCCAGTAGTATCTTCTCAGGGGCGAACACTGAAGCTTTCTTT